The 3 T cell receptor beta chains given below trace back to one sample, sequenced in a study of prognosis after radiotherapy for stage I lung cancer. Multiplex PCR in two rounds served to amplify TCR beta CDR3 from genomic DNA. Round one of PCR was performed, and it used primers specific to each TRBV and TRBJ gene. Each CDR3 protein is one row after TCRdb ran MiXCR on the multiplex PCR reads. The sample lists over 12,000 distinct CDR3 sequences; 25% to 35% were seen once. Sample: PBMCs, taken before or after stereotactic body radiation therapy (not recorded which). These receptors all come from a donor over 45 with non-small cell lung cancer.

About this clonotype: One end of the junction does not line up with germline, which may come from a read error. DNA of the CDR3: TGTGCCACCAGTAAAGGGTCCCGGACGCCCGCGGGTGGCCACACCTTC. Translation: CATSKGSRTPAGGHTF. The V and J genes are TRBV15 and TRBJ1-2, with unresolved D. CDR3 length equals 16 residues. Germline CDR1 reads LNHNV; CDR2 reads YYDKDF (reference sequence).

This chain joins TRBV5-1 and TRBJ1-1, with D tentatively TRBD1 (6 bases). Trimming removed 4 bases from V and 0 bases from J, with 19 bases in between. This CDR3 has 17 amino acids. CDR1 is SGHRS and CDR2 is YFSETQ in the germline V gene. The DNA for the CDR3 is TGCGCCAGCAGCCCCCCTTCAGGGGCCACCATGAACACTGAAGCTTTCTTT. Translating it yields CASSPPSGATMNTEAFF.

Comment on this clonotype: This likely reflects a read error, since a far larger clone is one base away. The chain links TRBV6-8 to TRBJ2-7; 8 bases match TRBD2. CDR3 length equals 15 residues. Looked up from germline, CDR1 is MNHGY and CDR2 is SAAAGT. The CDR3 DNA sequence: TGTGTCAGCCGAGGGGGAGGAAGCGGGGGCTACGAGCAGTACTTC. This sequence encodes CVSRGGGSGGYEQYF.